This TCR beta chain is drawn from a study of cytomegalovirus exposure and HLA in healthy donors. Study background: The study placed around 85% of its approximately 380 genotyped donors in the Caucasian-associated ancestry cluster.

Losses at the gene ends were 3 bases for V and 0 bases for J; bases not matched to a gene: 13. The CDR3 has 18 residues. The germline CDR1 and CDR2 sequences are SGHNT and YYREEE (reference sequence). Primers: 60 Vbeta forward and 13 Jbeta reverse. The assay was immunoSEQ multiplex PCR, and TCRdb's table has in-frame clones only and misses some. Among under 150,000 clones, roughly four fifths were seen once, and the ten largest hold roughly 4.6%. Worth noting for this clone: What it binds is unknown.

Study results and limitations: A list of around 150 TCR beta chains associated with cytomegalovirus was given. Most TCR sequences showed up rarely, but some public TCRs showed up in many donors. Researchers reported in a later analysis that a missense DCLRE1C variant was tied to TCR beta V- and J-gene trimming.

The sample consisted of PBMCs. This TCR was recovered from a woman aged 50 to 60 in good health and CMV-seronegative. V usage is TRBV5-4 and J usage is TRBJ2-7, with 9 bases identical to TRBD1. CDR3: CASSSARDRAHSSYEQYF. As DNA, the CDR3 is TGTGCCAGCAGCTCCGCTCGGGACAGGGCCCACTCCTCCTACGAGCAGTACTTC.